What follows are 21 T cell receptor beta chains derived from one specimen sequenced in a study of identical twins. TCRdb processed the 5' RACE reads anew with MiXCR; each CDR3 protein has one entry. The sample lists 450,000 or so distinct CDR3 sequences; about 14% were seen once. Separately, the same data were catalogued under a study of yellow fever vaccine responses in identical twins.

Sequencing was performed on CD4+ T cells sorted from blood. The receptors originated from a woman younger than 30 in good health.

This clonotype was counted between two and nine times. The chain carries TRBV2 and TRBJ2-5; D may correspond to TRBD1 or TRBD2 (5 bases each). The CDR3 extends over 13 amino acids. Trimming cost V 4 bases and J 4 bases, with 10 bases left between them. Germline V gene sequence: CDR1 SNHLY, CDR2 FYNNEI. CDR3: CASSAGRAETQYF. CDR3 sequence (DNA): TGTGCCAGCAGTGCGGGGCGTGCAGAGACCCAGTACTTC.

J is TRBJ1-5 and V is TRBV9; 8 positions match TRBD1. V gave up 3 bases and J gave up 0 bases; unmatched junction bases: 5. The CDR3 totals 16 residues. Germline V lookup: CDR1 SGDLS, CDR2 YYNGEE. The CDR3 region is CASSAGTGNSNQPQHF. CDR3 bases: TGTGCCAGCAGCGCCGGGACAGGAAATAGCAATCAGCCCCAGCATTTT.

The V gene is TRBV29-1, the J gene TRBJ2-5; 8 bases fit TRBD1. Trimming cost V 7 bases and J 4 bases; bases outside gene matches: 5. The CDR3 is made up of 12 amino acids. Germline CDR1 is SQVTM and CDR2 is ANQGSEA. The CDR3 DNA follows: TGCAGCGCCTCGACAGGGGCAGAGACCCAGTACTTC. Its translation: CSASTGAETQYF. The complete variable domain, with remaining parts taken from reference TRBV29-1 and TRBJ2-5, reads SAVISQKPSRDICQRGTSLTIQCQVDSQVTMMFWYRQQPGQSLTLIATANQGSEATYESGFVIDKFPISRPNLTFSTLTVSNMSPEDSSIYLCSASTGAETQYFGPGTRLLVL.

The chain recombines TRBV7-9 with TRBJ1-2; TRBD1 aligns across 9 bases. The CDR3 has 14 residues. V gave up 5 bases and J gave up 7 bases; unmatched junction bases: 8. Germline assignment: CDR1 SEHNR and CDR2 FQNEAQ (reference sequence). The CDR3 spells CASSLTQGALGYTF. The CDR3, as DNA: TGTGCCAGCAGCCTTACACAGGGGGCGCTTGGCTACACCTTC.

This clonotype came up a few times. This chain joins TRBV15 and TRBJ2-5; D remains ambiguous. This CDR3 is 15 amino acids long. Deletions cut 0 bases from V and 5 bases from J, with 13 bases between. Germline V lookup: CDR1 LNHNV, CDR2 YYDKDF (reference sequence). The CDR3 is CATSRELSPVETQYF. The CDR3 DNA sequence: TGTGCCACCAGCAGAGAACTCAGCCCGGTGGAGACCCAGTACTTC.

The table lists this clonotype with a few counts. V gene TRBV7-9 combines with J gene TRBJ2-4; the D gene is possibly TRBD2 (5 bases). CDR1 is SEHNR and CDR2 is FQNEAQ in the germline V gene (reference sequence). This CDR3 spans 13 amino acids. V was trimmed by 2 bases and J by 9 bases, leaving 11 bases between them. The CDR3 DNA reads as TGTGCCAGCAGCTTATTGGCGGGTGGCATTCAGTACTTC. Protein sequence: CASSLLAGGIQYF.

This clonotype was seen only a few times. As DNA, the CDR3 is TGTGCCAGCAGCTTAGATGGGGCCCTGACCTATGGCTACACCTTC. It codes for CASSLDGALTYGYTF. The gene calls are TRBV7-9 and TRBJ1-2, with D perhaps TRBD1 (5 bases). V was pared by 1 base and J by 4 bases, with 13 bases between. Germline V gene data show CDR1 as SEHNR and CDR2 as FQNEAQ (reference sequence). The CDR3 spans 15 residues.

The rearrangement joins TRBV11-1 to TRBJ2-5; 10 bases are shared with TRBD2. CDR1 and CDR2 from the germline V gene are SGHAT and FQDESV (reference sequence). The CDR3 loop spans 17 amino acids. With V trimmed by 3 bases and J by 0 bases, 7 bases remained unmatched. The CDR3 bases are TGTGCCAGCAGCTTTAGCGCACTAGCGGGAAACCAAGAGACCCAGTACTTC. Protein product: CASSFSALAGNQETQYF.

This chain connects TRBV28 to TRBJ2-3; 8 nucleotides agree with TRBD2. The germline gives CDR1 MDHEN, CDR2 SYDVKM. This CDR3 region has 15 residues. With 7 bases clipped from V and 6 bases from J, the junction kept 12 bases outside the gene matches. The CDR3 bases are TGTGCCAGCACCTTGGGTGGCGGGAGGCCCGATACGCAGTATTTT. This codes for CASTLGGGRPDTQYF.

This sequence joins TRBV10-3 and TRBJ2-3, with D perhaps TRBD1 (7 bases). The CDR3 runs 14 residues. V dropped 6 bases and J dropped 0 bases, with 10 bases sitting between them. Per the germline V gene, CDR1 is ENHRY and CDR2 is SYGVKD. The CDR3 reads CAIRAGGSTDTQYF. CDR3 coding DNA: TGTGCCATCAGAGCAGGGGGGAGCACAGATACGCAGTATTTT.

This clonotype was counted a few times. This chain connects TRBV6-2 or TRBV6-3 to TRBJ1-1; D gene ambiguous. V was trimmed by 8 bases and J by 5 bases, leaving 15 bases between them. This CDR3 is 13 amino acids long. Germline CDR1 MNHEY, CDR2 SVGEGT. The CDR3: CASCSGRKTEAFF. For the CDR3, the DNA is TGTGCCAGCTGCTCGGGCAGGAAAACTGAAGCTTTCTTT.

This clonotype turned up a few times. The chain links TRBV18 to TRBJ2-1, with TRBD2 matching 8 bases. Germline CDR1 and CDR2: KGHSH and LQKENI. The CDR3 extends over 16 amino acids. J gave up 8 bases and V 4 bases, and 13 bases lay outside the gene matches. CDR3 coding DNA: TGTGCCAGCTCACTATCCGGGACTAGTTTCATCGATGAGCAGTTCTTC. This translates into CASSLSGTSFIDEQFF.

This chain links TRBV29-1 with TRBJ2-6; D gene unclear. The V end was cut by 4 bases, the J end by 0 bases, with 7 bases between. Germline-derived CDR1 and CDR2 are SQVTM and ANQGSEA. The CDR3 runs 14 residues. The CDR3 bases are TGCAGCGTTGCAGAGAGCTCTGGGGCCAACGTCCTGACTTTC. Protein: CSVAESSGANVLTF.

The chain combines TRBV6-1 with TRBJ2-5, with 7 bases lining up with TRBD2. The CDR3 is 15 residues long. V lost 5 bases, J lost 7 bases, and 13 bases stayed unmatched. In germline, CDR1 is MNHNS, CDR2 SASEGT. The CDR3 sequence is CASSRPGPTGGTQYF. The CDR3 bases are TGTGCCAGCAGTCGGCCGGGCCCAACGGGGGGGACCCAGTACTTC.

The gene calls are TRBV20-1 and TRBJ2-7, with 9 bases that match TRBD2. The CDR3 runs to 14 residues. Germline V gives CDR1 DFQATT, CDR2 SNEGSKA (reference sequence). V lost 2 bases, J lost 4 bases, and 6 bases stayed unmatched. As DNA, the CDR3 is TGCAGTGCTAGATATGGCGGGAGGGTGTACGAGCAGTACTTC. This translates into CSARYGGRVYEQYF.

The chain is built from TRBV4-2 and TRBJ2-1; TRBD2 agrees at 12 bases. The CDR3 is 15 residues long. V shed 1 base and J 8 bases; nucleotides not matched to a gene: 3. CDR1 LGHNA and CDR2 YNFKEQ come from the germline V gene. The CDR3 nucleotides are TGTGCCAGCAGCCAAGGACTAGCGGGAGATTATGAGCAGTTCTTC. Encoded protein: CASSQGLAGDYEQFF.

This clonotype appeared a few times. This rearrangement joins TRBV3-1 to TRBJ1-1; perhaps TRBD1 as D (5 bases). The ends were cut back, 2 bases at V and 7 bases at J, with 17 bases in the middle. Germline CDR1 LGHDT, CDR2 YNNKEL (reference sequence). The CDR3 has 15 amino acids. The CDR3 nucleotides are TGTGCCAGCAGCCAAACATCCGGGACCCAGTATGAAGCTTTCTTT. Its translation: CASSQTSGTQYEAFF.

This sequence joins TRBV6-5 and TRBJ2-2; 9 positions agree with TRBD1. Trimming at V came to 5 bases and at J to 3 bases, leaving 7 bases not matched to a gene. This CDR3 comprises 16 residues. Germline V gives CDR1 MNHEY, CDR2 SVGAGI. The CDR3 DNA reads as TGTGCCAGCAGTCCTCGAAGGACAGGGGACACCGGGGAGCTGTTTTTT. It specifies CASSPRRTGDTGELFF.

This clonotype was seen a few times. The chain has TRBV28 and TRBJ2-1; D gene unclear. The CDR3 contains 13 residues. CDR1 MDHEN and CDR2 SYDVKM come from the germline V gene. With 4 bases removed from V and 5 bases from J, the gap between germline ends came to 9 bases. CDR3 bases: TGTGCCAGCAGTTCCCGCCTCGACAATGAGCAGTTCTTC. As protein: CASSSRLDNEQFF.

The chain combines TRBV10-3 with TRBJ2-5, with D perhaps TRBD1 (5 bases). The CDR3 has 11 residues. Deletions cut 6 bases from V and 5 bases from J, with 7 bases between. Germline V gene sequence: CDR1 ENHRY, CDR2 SYGVKD. Here the CDR3 DNA reads TGTGCCATCAGAAAGGGGGAGACCCAGTACTTC. Amino acid sequence: CAIRKGETQYF.

J is TRBJ1-2 and V is TRBV5-1; D possibly corresponds to TRBD1 (6 bases). The CDR3 has 15 residues. Trimming removed 0 bases from V and 4 bases from J, with 13 bases in between. Germline-derived CDR1 and CDR2 are SGHRS and YFSETQ. The CDR3 region is CASSLEGEPGYGYTF. The CDR3 region has the DNA TGCGCCAGCAGCTTGGAGGGGGAACCTGGCTATGGCTACACCTTC.